These 25 T cell receptor beta chains were sequenced from one sample in a study of control samples from healthy donors and cancer patients. Some clones are missing from TCRdb's copy, which holds only in-frame ones; the method was immunoSEQ multiplex PCR. The sample yields under 300,000 clones, roughly four fifths seen once. Sequencing was performed on PBMCs. These receptor sequences come from an older woman with lung cancer.

This clone has only a few counts. The same CDR3 also results from other DNA sequences found in this sample. The chain couples TRBV3-1 (or the pseudogene TRBV3-2) to TRBJ1-3; no definite D call. The CDR3 totals 12 residues. V was trimmed by 4 bases and J by 0 bases, leaving 1 base between them. CDR1 is LGHDT and CDR2 is YNNKEL in the germline V gene (reference sequence). The CDR3 DNA reads as TGTGCCAGCAGCCCCTCTGGAAACACCATATATTTT. It specifies CASSPSGNTIYF.

The chain employs TRBV4-1 and TRBJ1-6; 11 bases are shared with TRBD1. CDR1 and CDR2 from the germline V gene are MGHRA and YSYEKL. The CDR3 consists of 15 residues. Trimming removed 5 bases from V and 9 bases from J; junction bases left unmatched: 6. The CDR3 bases are TGCGCCAGCAGCGATAGGACAGGGGGCGGTTCACCCCTCCACTTT. Residues: CASSDRTGGGSPLHF.

The chain carries TRBV11-2 and TRBJ2-7; 7 bases match TRBD1. This CDR3 contains 12 residues. V trimming: 7 bases; J trimming: 2 bases; junction bases outside the gene matches: 2. CDR1 is SGHAT, CDR2 FQNNGV, per germline. CDR3 loop: CASKRGPYEQYF. In nucleotides, the CDR3 is TGTGCCAGCAAGAGGGGGCCCTACGAGCAGTACTTC.

The J gene is TRBJ2-1, the V gene TRBV6-6; the match to TRBD2 covers 8 bases. V lost 7 bases and J lost 9; bases outside the gene matches: 14. There are 15 residues in the CDR3. CDR1 is MNHNY, CDR2 SVGAGI, per germline (reference sequence). CDR3 DNA: TGTGCCAGCACACCCGGGACGCAACGGGGGGGTGAGCAGTTCTTC. Residues: CASTPGTQRGGEQFF.

V gene TRBV3-1 (or the pseudogene TRBV3-2) combines with J gene TRBJ1-2, with D unresolved. CDR3 length: 12 residues. Trimming stripped 3 bases from V and 7 bases from J, with 9 bases between. Germline CDR1 reads LGHDT; CDR2 reads YNNKEL (reference sequence). The chain's CDR3 is CASSHQQAGYTF. The CDR3 DNA follows: TGTGCCAGCAGCCATCAGCAGGCTGGCTACACCTTC.

V is TRBV28 and J is TRBJ2-1; 11 bases are shared with TRBD1. Germline CDR1 is MDHEN and CDR2 is SYDVKM. The CDR3 loop spans 16 amino acids. The J segment lost 8 bases and the V segment lost 10 bases, leaving 16 bases of the junction unmatched. The CDR3 DNA reads as TGTGCCACGCGGACAGGGGGCCGGTATGAAGGGGATGAGCAGTTCTTC. Its protein is CATRTGGRYEGDEQFF. Drawing the rest from reference TRBV28 and TRBJ2-1, the complete variable domain is DVKVTQSSRYLVKRTGEKVFLECVQDMDHENMFWYRQDPGLGLRLIYFSYDVKMKEKGDIPEGYSVSREKKERFSLILESASTNQTSMYLCATRTGGRYEGDEQFFGPGTRLTVL.

This clone has a single count. The V call is TRBV11-2, the J call TRBJ1-6, with D uncertain. CDR3 size: 14 residues. V was pared by 5 bases and J by 9 bases, with 14 bases between. Per the germline V gene, CDR1 is SGHAT and CDR2 is FQNNGV. The CDR3 reads CASSHGNMGSPLHF. The CDR3 DNA sequence: TGTGCCAGCAGCCACGGCAACATGGGTTCACCCCTCCACTTT.

The chain links TRBV2 to TRBJ1-2; TRBD1 aligns across 11 bases. Germline-derived CDR1 and CDR2 are SNHLY and FYNNEI. CDR3 size: 12 residues. With 6 bases clipped from V and 10 bases from J, the junction kept 4 bases outside the gene matches. CDR3 nucleotides: TGTGCCAGCAGGTGGACAGGGGGCGTCTACACCTTC. Amino acids: CASRWTGGVYTF.

The chain recombines TRBV27 with TRBJ2-3; D remains ambiguous. This CDR3 is 16 amino acids long. The V end was cut by 0 bases, the J end by 0 bases, with 10 bases between. Per germline, CDR1 MNHEY and CDR2 SMNVEV (reference sequence). CDR3 sequence: CASSLSVFLSTDTQYF. The DNA of the CDR3 is TGTGCCAGCAGTTTATCTGTCTTCCTTAGCACAGATACGCAGTATTTT.

The chain is built from TRBV20-1 and TRBJ1-1; perhaps TRBD1 as D (6 bases). The CDR3 has 11 amino acids. Trimming removed 5 bases at V and 4 bases at J, with 8 bases between. From germline, CDR1 is DFQATT and CDR2 SNEGSKA (reference sequence). The CDR3: CSAGQITEAFF. CDR3 DNA: TGCAGTGCTGGACAGATCACTGAAGCTTTCTTT.

The table lists this clone with a count of one. The chain has TRBV6-6 and TRBJ2-1; a weak D match, TRBD2 (5 bases). The CDR3 spans 13 residues. Trimming stripped 2 bases from V and 10 bases from J, with 12 bases between. CDR1 is MNHNY, CDR2 SVGAGI, per germline (reference sequence). The CDR3 is CASSYTRGGEQFF. Here the CDR3 DNA reads TGTGCCAGCAGTTACACTAGAGGTGGCGAGCAGTTCTTC.

This chain connects TRBV6-5 to TRBJ2-5; D call uncertain. Trimming stripped 8 bases from V and 3 bases from J, with 13 bases between. The CDR3 spans 13 residues. The germline gives CDR1 MNHEY, CDR2 SVGAGI. The CDR3 coding sequence is TGTGCCAGCCGCGGCAGTCCGGAAGAGACCCAGTACTTC. Translating it yields CASRGSPEETQYF.

The chain joins TRBV5-1 to TRBJ2-6; TRBD2 might be the D (5 bases). The CDR3 runs 15 residues. Germline V lookup: CDR1 SGHRS, CDR2 YFSETQ. V was trimmed by 1 base and J by 1 base, leaving 6 bases between them. CDR3 coding DNA: TGCGCCAGCAGCTTGCGGGATTCTGGGGCCAACGTCCTGACTTTC. Residues: CASSLRDSGANVLTF.

The chain carries TRBV2 and TRBJ2-7, with 8 bases matching TRBD1. The CDR3 spans 13 residues. V dropped 6 bases and J dropped 2; count of bases not matched to a gene: 3. Germline V gives CDR1 SNHLY, CDR2 FYNNEI. CDR3 nucleotides: TGTGCCAGCAGGAGGGACAGGACCTACGAGCAGTACTTC. Translation gives CASRRDRTYEQYF.

The chain couples TRBV7-9 to TRBJ2-7; 11 bases line up with TRBD2. The J segment lost 5 bases and the V segment lost 4 bases, leaving 4 bases of the junction unmatched. Germline CDR1 SEHNR, CDR2 FQNEAQ (reference sequence). This CDR3 has 14 amino acids. The CDR3 bases are TGTGCCAGCAGCTCTAGCGGGGGGAATGACGAGCAGTACTTC. Translation: CASSSSGGNDEQYF.

The CDR3 DNA reads TGTGCCAGCAGCTTGACAGGGTCGGGCACCGGGGAGCTGTTTTTT. Amino acid sequence: CASSLTGSGTGELFF. This chain links TRBV5-6 with TRBJ2-2; TRBD1 is a possible D gene (6 bases). CDR1 is SGHDT and CDR2 is YYEEEE in the germline V gene. Trimming pared 1 base from V and 4 bases from J, leaving 11 bases between. This CDR3 comprises 15 residues.

This rearrangement joins TRBV6-5 to TRBJ1-2; the D is unclear. This CDR3 has 14 residues. Germline-derived CDR1 and CDR2 are MNHEY and SVGAGI. The V and J ends lost 8 bases and 1 base respectively, with 14 bases between them. The DNA for the CDR3 is TGTGCCAGCGCCGGTTCGCTTTATAACTATGGCTACACCTTC. Translation gives CASAGSLYNYGYTF.

The chain is built from TRBV6-5 and TRBJ2-7, with D possibly TRBD2 on 5 matching bases. The germline V gene encodes CDR1 MNHEY and CDR2 SVGAGI. CDR3 length: 16 amino acids. The V end was cut by 0 bases, the J end by 0 bases, with 12 bases between. CDR3 region: CASSYSRAGYSYEQYF. DNA for the CDR3: TGTGCCAGCAGTTACTCGAGGGCAGGCTACTCCTACGAGCAGTACTTC.

The gene calls are TRBV7-8 and TRBJ2-7, with a tentative D call TRBD1 (5 bases). CDR3 length equals 15 residues. Germline-derived CDR1 and CDR2 are SGHVS and FQNEAQ. V lost 2 bases and J 0 bases, leaving 11 bases between the germline ends. CDR3 in DNA: TGTGCCAGCAGCTTAAATACAGGCCGCTCCTACGAGCAGTACTTC. Translated, it gives CASSLNTGRSYEQYF.

This chain joins TRBV9 and TRBJ2-3; TRBD1 matches at 8 bases. Germline CDR1 is SGDLS and CDR2 is YYNGEE. CDR3 length: 15 amino acids. The junction had 4 bases not matched to a gene; V was cut back by 3 bases and J by 1 base. CDR3 DNA sequence: TGTGCCAGCAGCGACAGGGGGATGGGCACAGATACGCAGTATTTT. Translating it yields CASSDRGMGTDTQYF.

The chain recombines TRBV7-9 with TRBJ2-1; 8 bases agree with TRBD2. CDR3 length: 19 residues. Germline lookup yields CDR1 SEHNR and CDR2 FQNEAQ (reference sequence). J lost 12 bases, V lost 5 bases, and 27 bases had no gene match. The CDR3 sequence: CASSPLSYRTSPKVRGQFF. CDR3 in DNA: TGTGCCAGCAGCCCCCTCTCTTACCGGACTAGCCCAAAAGTACGGGGGCAGTTCTTC.

The chain couples TRBV6-1 to TRBJ1-1, with 9 bases fitting TRBD1. The CDR3 has 16 amino acids. V was clipped by 0 bases and J by 4 bases; unmatched bases: 6. The germline V gene has CDR1 MNHNS and CDR2 SASEGT. The CDR3: CASSEAGTGSGTEAFF. Written as DNA, the CDR3 is TGTGCCAGCAGTGAAGCCGGGACAGGGTCGGGCACTGAAGCTTTCTTT.

The genes are TRBV15 and TRBJ1-2, with TRBD1 as a possible D gene (5 bases). The CDR3 runs to 14 residues. V gave up 6 bases and J gave up 0 bases, with 11 bases separating them. The germline V gene encodes CDR1 LNHNV and CDR2 YYDKDF (reference sequence). In DNA form, the CDR3 reads TGTGCCACCAGAGAGGGGTTAACTAACTATGGCTACACCTTC. It specifies CATREGLTNYGYTF.

The chain combines TRBV5-1 with TRBJ2-5, with 9 positions matching TRBD1. The V and J ends lost 3 bases and 5 bases, in that order; junction bases with no gene match: 5. Per the germline V gene, CDR1 is SGHRS and CDR2 is YFSETQ. The CDR3 loop spans 14 amino acids. CDR3 region: CASSYVGQGETQYF. The CDR3 region has the DNA TGCGCCAGCAGCTATGTTGGACAGGGGGAGACCCAGTACTTC. The whole variable domain, filled in from reference TRBV5-1 and TRBJ2-5, reads KAGVTQTPRYLIKTRGQQVTLSCSPISGHRSVSWYQQTPGQGLQFLFEYFSETQRNKGNFPGRFSGRQFSNSRSEMNVSTLELGDSALYLCASSYVGQGETQYFGPGTRLLVL.

The chain joins TRBV10-3 to TRBJ1-1, with D possibly TRBD1 on 5 matching bases. V lost 6 bases and J lost 0, with 11 bases in between. Germline assignment: CDR1 ENHRY and CDR2 SYGVKD. This CDR3 contains 14 residues. CDR3 protein: CAIRTETMNTEAFF. The CDR3 DNA reads as TGTGCCATCAGGACAGAGACCATGAACACTGAAGCTTTCTTT.